This TCR beta chain originates from a study of blood T cell repertoires in COVID-19. As for the study in general: Some COVID-19 samples were acute and others convalescent; all came from the United States, Italy and Spain. The analysed material was cDNA or gDNA that came from T cells, B-cell-depleted T cells, or PBMCs.

Authors' data handling: Amplification of reference gene primers was used by the study to estimate nucleated cell counts. The protocol was immunoSEQ multiplex PCR, while the TCRdb copy is restricted to in-frame clones and leaves out a portion. The V and J calls and clone size come from that table; D and trimming were worked out from the DNA. The repertoire consists of some 98,000 clones, with about four fifths occurring once and the leading ten covering under 20%. The CDR3 sequence is 14 residues long. Per the germline V gene, CDR1 is LGHDT and CDR2 is YNNKEL (reference sequence). The V and J ends lost 2 bases and 3 bases, in that order; junction bases with no gene match: 4.

This sequence joins TRBV3-1 (or the pseudogene TRBV3-2) and TRBJ2-7; 7 bases fit TRBD1. The receptor was isolated from a human donor in a cohort sampled during active COVID-19. Sample: peripheral blood. CDR3 protein: CASSQQGQHYEQYF. In nucleotides, the CDR3 is TGTGCCAGCAGCCAACAGGGACAGCACTACGAGCAGTACTTC.